The clone carrying this T cell receptor beta chain was counted between two and nine times. The record originates from a study of glioma-infiltrating T cells. Using RNA template, CDR3s of TCR alpha and beta were amplified with iRepertoire arm-PCR. For one-step reverse transcription and amplification, 100-400 ng of tissue mRNA or PBMC total RNA was used. TCRdb reprocessed the multiplex PCR reads via MiXCR and lists one record per CDR3 protein. The repertoire holds around 350,000 distinct CDR3 sequences, with roughly 41% as singletons. Trimming shortened V by 4 bases and J by 0 bases, and 13 bases separated the two germline ends. The CDR3 totals 15 residues. Germline V gives CDR1 SGHRS, CDR2 YFSETQ.

The sequence was collected from a human donor with low-grade glioma or glioblastoma, undergoing nonglioma brain surgery, or in good health (not recorded which). The specimen was glioma tissue, nonneoplastic brain tissue, or PBMCs (not recorded which). The chain recombines TRBV5-1 with TRBJ1-1; D is uncertain. CDR3 region: CASSRLGNLNTEAFF. Here the CDR3 DNA reads TGCGCCAGCAGCAGGCTGGGAAACCTGAACACTGAAGCTTTCTTT.